What follows describes a single T cell receptor (beta chain). This clonotype was counted a few times. Its antigen has not been determined. It has no much larger one-base neighbor in the sample; base qualities were not kept. This sample is part of a study of blood T cells in healthy people across ages (dated by TCRdb to about 2015). Notes on the research overall: Template switching captured roughly one uniquely barcoded TCR beta cDNA molecule per two T cells in model experiments. Donors of different ages were randomly distributed across sequencing lanes to avoid experimental bias. For two donors (one aged 18 to 30 and one aged 80 or older), the study analyzed two additional independent replicas of 1 million unique cDNA reads from the same blood draw. The study measured age-related changes in TCR beta repertoire diversity using deep sequencing normalized with unique cDNA molecular identifiers. The donors were divided into four age groups: young (average roughly 15 years), middle-aged (approximately 41), aged (approximately 62) and long-lived (82).

What the work shows at the level of the full study, not this receptor alone: Observed TCR beta diversity correlated strongly with the percentage of naive T cells measured by flow cytometry. Total diversity estimates from one million sequenced T cells were considered lower bounds and underestimates. Because donor CMV infection status was unknown, age-related changes in expanded clonotypes were potentially confounded. Bulk unsorted PBMC profiling prevented conclusive comparison of naive and antigen-experienced compartments. Observed TCR beta diversity per million T cells fell roughly linearly with age, and a significant reduction was already apparent by age about 36. Compared with the aged group, more naive CD4+ T cells, fewer expanded clones and increased TCR diversity were shown by the long-lived group, suggesting age selection.

Reading from cysteine to phenylalanine, the CDR3 counts 14 amino acids. Left in the record is the CDR3 DNA by itself, 42 bases read in frame from the first base. Deletion took 4 bases off V and 6 bases off J, with a span of 15 bases between the germline ends. Sequences ENHRY (CDR1) and SYGVKD (CDR2) are obtained from the germline V gene. The 35 to 40 donors, aged about 6 to 95 years, were systemically healthy Caucasian individuals from Russia. Each donor gave about 10 milliliters of peripheral blood, drawn into EDTA-treated Vacutainer tubes. Ficoll-Paque density-gradient centrifugation was used to isolate PBMCs, with at least 6.5 million obtained per sample. Total RNA was extracted from PBMCs with Trizol reagent, with at least 5.5 micrograms obtained per sample. For every donor, flow cytometry on a PBMC aliquot measured the percentage of naive CD45RAhigh/CD27high T cells. Receptor amplification or capture employed 5' RACE. The sequencer was an Illumina HiSeq 2500. A second 7 to 11 cycle PCR used a sample-barcoded 5' primer and a J-beta primer mix. A template-switch 5' adaptor carrying 12 random nucleotides introduced a unique molecular identifier onto each TCR beta cDNA molecule. Each sample yielded at least 2.5 million CDR3-containing paired-end reads. All of the RNA was converted into first-strand cDNA using the Mint cDNA synthesis kit, with a TRBC-specific oligonucleotide serving as the primer. Following uracil-DNA glycosylase treatment, all cDNA underwent a first 18-cycle PCR with the universal primers M1SS and BC2_uni_R. The paper's processing steps were these. For normalization, 1 million high-quality reads, each with a distinct molecular identifier, were randomly selected from each sample. Reads sharing molecular identifiers were discarded rather than binned into consensus sequences. CDR3 identification, clonotype clustering and error correction used MiTCR with a Q25 quality threshold and the strictest error-elimination algorithm. A nonparametric unseen species model with Euler transformation was used to estimate lower-bound total TCR beta diversity. TCRdb applied fastp at Q25 and MiXCR to the public reads, then kept only in-frame beta chains. Each entry merges the rows of one CDR3 protein and shows their most common DNA and genes. It is TCRdb's table, rather than the study itself, that gives the V and J calls and clone size. In all, the sample holds about 830,000 distinct CDR3 sequences, and roughly 60% of those were seen once. The leading ten clones occupy roughly 22% of the sample.

The rearranged segments are TRBV10-3 and TRBJ1-1, with TRBD1 as a weak D call on 6 bases. The source of this sequence is a man younger than 45 in good health. Material for sequencing was blood. The sequenced DNA: TGTGCCATCAGTGCTGAGGGGACATTTTCTGAAGCTTTCTTT. The translation is CAISAEGTFSEAFF.